A single T cell receptor beta chain is shown here with its context. This clonotype was counted many times. This receptor's antigen is unknown. The record has no base qualities; no much larger clone is one base away. CDR1 and CDR2, per the germline V gene (reference sequence), are SGHNT and YYREEE. The V end loses 3 bases and the J end loses 8 bases, and a stretch of 14 bases separates them. The CDR3 runs 13 amino acids, cysteine and phenylalanine included. Only the CDR3 portion is preserved as DNA: 39 bases, with reading frame beginning at the first base. The axillary draining lymph nodes of breast cancer patients were the source of the lymph node samples. The sequencer listed for this sample is Illumina HiSeq 2000. Multiplex PCR amplification was used to build the TCR beta chain libraries. The amplified TCR beta chain products were analyzed by high-throughput sequencing. TCRdb reprocessing: public reads trimmed at Q25 with fastp, clones called with MiXCR, in-frame beta chains kept. Rows with one shared CDR3 protein collapse into an entry with the most common genes and DNA. For this sample there are under 85,000 distinct CDR3 sequences; approximately 19% appear just once. The leading ten clones occupy around 2.4% of the sample.

This sample stems from a study of breast tumors, draining lymph nodes, adjacent tissues listed by TCRdb under 2016. Context from the whole study: The study compared TCR beta repertoires across tumor, adjacent nontumor tissue and axillary lymph nodes from breast cancer patients. In human breast cancer, the study set out to assess how tumor, surrounding tissue and draining lymph node repertoires relate to one another and whether T cells might be exchanged between them.

The paper's findings and limits, for the study overall: Tumor and nontumor tissue repertoires were found to be significantly more similar in luminal-like than in basal-like breast cancer. Rather than being directly demonstrated, the conclusion that tumor T cells originate in lymph nodes was presented as consistent with a hypothesis. A scenario in which most tumor T cells derive from the lymph node and then expand within tumor tissue was judged to be consistent with the data. Tumor T-cell repertoires showed less diversity than lymph node repertoires and more diversity than nontumor tissue repertoires, and tumor T-cell repertoires showed preferential V and J gene usage.

The receptor was derived from a female donor with breast cancer. Some clones in this sample may be carry-over from other donors' samples. The sequenced material came from axillary lymph node tissue. The rearrangement combines TRBV5-4 with TRBJ1-2; no D gene is confidently identified. The CDR3 loop reads CASSSSESEGYTF. The sequenced DNA: TGTGCCAGCAGCTCCTCGGAGTCGGAGGGCTACACCTTC. Where the CDR3 stops, the reference TRBV5-4 and TRBJ1-2 genes take over; the full variable domain is ETGVTQSPTHLIKTRGQQVTLRCSSQSGHNTVSWYQQALGQGPQFIFQYYREEENGRGNFPPRFSGLQFPNYSSELNVNALELDDSALYLCASSSSESEGYTFGSGTRLTVV.